This T cell receptor beta chain was retrieved from a study of technical replicates of blood from a few donors. The CDR3 contains 14 residues. V lost 9 bases and J 9 bases, leaving 21 bases between the germline ends. Germline V CDR1 and CDR2: LNHDA, SQIVND (reference sequence). TCRdb's table, derived via immunoSEQ multiplex PCR, lists solely in-frame clones and lacks some. The table lists under 85,000 clones, 93% of them singletons. This chain uses TRBV19 with TRBJ2-1; tentative D call: TRBD1 (6 bases). The sample was T cells isolated from PBMCs. The TCR sequence derives from a human donor in good health. DNA for the CDR3: TGTGCCAGCTCCGGGACACTCCAGGTTGGTGAGCAGTTCTTC. Protein sequence: CASSGTLQVGEQFF.